The clone carrying this TCR beta chain was counted once. The study enrolled healthy HIV-negative adults without recent acute infections or vaccinations as donors. The data originate from a study of shared clonotypes between healthy human individuals. The deep-level immunoSEQ assay was used. Per the authors' pipeline: ImmunoSEQ yielded junction-only sequences lacking quality scores, so filtering differed. Sequenced by immunoSEQ multiplex PCR; TCRdb stores in-frame clones only, minus some. The V and J calls and clone size were taken over from that table, and D and trimming were inferred from the DNA. The data show over 400,000 clones, with almost 80% seen just once and around 12% held by the top ten. The sequenced sample consisted of PBMCs. The origin of this receptor is a middle-aged woman in good health. Some clones in this sample may be carry-over from other donors' samples.

CDR3 residues: CASRAEAYEQYF. The CDR3 nucleotides read TGTGCCAGCCGGGCCGAGGCTTACGAGCAGTACTTC. This chain links TRBV2 with TRBJ2-7, with D unresolved. The CDR3 spans 12 residues. Germline CDR1 and CDR2: SNHLY and FYNNEI. V lost 8 bases to trimming and J lost 4 bases, with 12 bases between them. The variable domain in full, completed from reference TRBV2 and TRBJ2-7, reads EPEVTQTPSHQVTQMGQEVILRCVPISNHLYFYWYRQILGQKVEFLVSFYNNEISEKSEIFDDQFSVERPDGSNFTLKIRSTKLEDSAMYFCASRAEAYEQYFGPGTRLTVT.